This note documents a single TCR beta chain sequence. The assay was immunoSEQ multiplex PCR, and TCRdb's table has in-frame clones only and misses some. The sample has hundreds of thousands of clones, around nine tenths seen once. The ends lost 7 bases at V and 0 bases at J; junction bases unmatched: 6. The CDR3 is made up of 15 amino acids. Germline V gene data show CDR1 as ENHRY and CDR2 as SYGVKD. This entry comes from a study of blood T cell repertoires in COVID-19. Study details: Acute-phase and convalescent COVID-19 samples originated in the United States, Italy and Spain. PBMCs, B-cell-depleted T cells, or T cells provided the cDNA or gDNA that made up the material.

Donors were grouped by their self-reported clinical history. Recovered status in Cohort 3 required two negative PCRs, clearance, or symptom resolution. Sequenced sample: PBMCs or T cells enriched from blood (not recorded which). The clonotype was recovered from a woman aged 18-35 years who had recovered from COVID-19. The chain links TRBV10-3 to TRBJ2-3; 8 nucleotides align to TRBD2. In nucleotides, the CDR3 is TGTGCCATCAAGCGATCTAGCGGGAGCACAGATACGCAGTATTTT. It translates to CAIKRSSGSTDTQYF.